The rows below give T cell receptor beta chains drawn from one sample of a study of cytomegalovirus exposure and HLA in healthy donors. TCRdb's copy holds only in-frame clones and misses some; the assay was immunoSEQ multiplex PCR. The data show 95,000 to 120,000 clones, with roughly 72% seen just once and around 4.3% held by the top ten. Sequencing input: PBMCs. Receptors were obtained from a woman aged 35 to 49 in good health and CMV-seropositive. Both conserved end residues are part of each CDR3. Each record gives: V gene, J gene, clone size, D gene, CDR3 length, CDR3 DNA, CDR3 protein. A D gene is named only where the DNA matches it firmly. The size entry is marked missing in some rows and otherwise reads once, few, many or a size class.

>TRBV11-3|TRBJ2-5|NA|NA|14
TGTGCCAGCAGCTTAGCAGTCAGTAAAGAGACCCAGTACTTC
CASSLAVSKETQYF
>TRBV5-5|TRBJ2-7|NA|TRBD2|15
TGTGCCAGCAGCTTTGGCGGGAGGGCGTTTTACGAGCAGTACTTC
CASSFGGRAFYEQYF
>TRBV7-8|TRBJ2-5|NA|TRBD2|19
TGTGCCAGCAGCTTAGGGGGCCTAGCGGGAACTTGGGGCCAAGAGACCCAGTACTTC
CASSLGGLAGTWGQETQYF
>TRBV19|TRBJ2-1|NA|NA|15
TGTGCCAGTAGTAAACAGGAAAGCTCCTACAATGAGCAGTTCTTC
CASSKQESSYNEQFF
>TRBV29-1|TRBJ2-5|NA|NA|15
TGCAGCGTGGCCGGGTCCGCCGCGATCCAAGAGACCCAGTACTTC
CSVAGSAAIQETQYF
>TRBV6-1|TRBJ1-1|NA|NA|15
TGTGCCACGGAGATGGGAGGGGCGATGAACACTGAAGCTTTCTTT
CATEMGGAMNTEAFF
>TRBV27|TRBJ1-2|NA|TRBD1|15
TGTGCCAGCAGTCCTACACAGGGGGTTGACTATGGCTACACCTTC
CASSPTQGVDYGYTF
>TRBV7-9|TRBJ2-7|NA|TRBD1|15
TGTGCCAGCAGCTCGGCGGACAGGCCGGCCTACGAGCAGTACTTC
CASSSADRPAYEQYF
>TRBV30|TRBJ2-2|NA|NA|13
TGTGCCTGGAGCAGGGGGAACACCGGGGAGCTGTTTTTT
CAWSRGNTGELFF
>TRBV28|TRBJ2-3|NA|TRBD2|14
TGTGCCAGCAGTCCTGGCGGGGGTCCAGATACGCAGTATTTT
CASSPGGGPDTQYF
>TRBV5-5|TRBJ1-2|NA|NA|13
TGTGCCAGCAGCTTGGACAGGGCGAGTGGCTACACCTTC
CASSLDRASGYTF
>TRBV4-1|TRBJ1-4|NA|NA|16
TGCGCCAGCAGCCAAGATCCGTCAGGGTCTAATGAAAAACTGTTTTTT
CASSQDPSGSNEKLFF
>TRBV5-1|TRBJ1-1|once|TRBD1|15
TGCGCCAGCAGCTTGGACGGGACAGGGCGAGGTGAAGCTTTCTTT
CASSLDGTGRGEAFF
>TRBV7-9|TRBJ1-5|NA|TRBD1|14
TGTGCCAGCAGCTTCGGGACAGGGAATCAGCCCCAGCATTTT
CASSFGTGNQPQHF
>TRBV5-1|TRBJ2-7|NA|TRBD1|15
TGCGCCAGCAGCTTATTTGGGACAGCCGATTACGAGCAGTACTTC
CASSLFGTADYEQYF
>TRBV7-2|TRBJ2-3|NA|NA|13
TGTGCCAGCAGCTTAATCCTAGCAGATACGCAGTATTTT
CASSLILADTQYF
>TRBV27|TRBJ2-7|NA|TRBD1|15
TGTGCCAGCAGACCCCTAGACAGGGTCGGCTACGAGCAGTACTTC
CASRPLDRVGYEQYF
>TRBV4-1|TRBJ1-1|NA|NA|13
TGCGCCAGCAGCCAGCGTTATAACACTGAAGCTTTCTTT
CASSQRYNTEAFF
>TRBV2|TRBJ2-3|NA|TRBD2|15
TGTGCCAGCAGCCCGCTAGCGGGAGGTGCAGATACGCAGTATTTT
CASSPLAGGADTQYF
>TRBV19|TRBJ1-2|few|NA|15
TGTGCCAGTAGTATAGTAGGCGCGGCTAACTATGGCTACACCTTC
CASSIVGAANYGYTF
>TRBV2|TRBJ1-2|NA|TRBD1|12
TGTGCCAGCAGTTTACGGACAGGGGGCTACACCTTC
CASSLRTGGYTF
>TRBV27|TRBJ1-4|NA|NA|16
TGTGCCAGCGGCACCCCGTGGGCGGGAGGGGATGAAAAACTGTTTTTT
CASGTPWAGGDEKLFF
>TRBV18|TRBJ2-1|few|TRBD1|12
TGTGCCAGCTCTTCAGGGGGCAATGAGCAGTTCTTC
CASSSGGNEQFF
>TRBV5-5|TRBJ1-5|NA|TRBD1|17
TGTGCCAGCAGCTACCTCCCAGTGGACAGGGGCAATCAGCCCCAGCATTTT
CASSYLPVDRGNQPQHF
>TRBV4-1|TRBJ1-1|NA|NA|14
TGCGCCAGCAGCCAAGGTGGGGCCGGCACTGAAGCTTTCTTT
CASSQGGAGTEAFF
>TRBV7-9|TRBJ1-2|NA|TRBD1|16
TGTGCCAGCAGCTATAAAGCGGGACAGGGTAACTATGGCTACACCTTC
CASSYKAGQGNYGYTF
>TRBV29-1|TRBJ1-5|NA|NA|14
TGCAGCGTTGGGTGGGGGGTCGGGAATCAGCCCCAGCATTTT
CSVGWGVGNQPQHF
>TRBV5-5|TRBJ1-3|NA|NA|17
TGTGCCAGCAGCCCGGCCAAAGCGGGGATCTCTGGAAACACCATATATTTT
CASSPAKAGISGNTIYF
>TRBV7-2|TRBJ2-7|once|TRBD1|15
TGTGCCAGCAGCTCCAGGGACAGGTTTGCCTACGAGCAGTACTTC
CASSSRDRFAYEQYF
>TRBV30|TRBJ2-1|NA|NA|11
TGTGCCTGGCGGGGGTACAATGAGCAGTTCTTC
CAWRGYNEQFF
>TRBV18|TRBJ2-7|NA|NA|15
TGTGCCAGCTCGCAATACAGTTATCCCTCCTACGAGCAGTACTTC
CASSQYSYPSYEQYF
>TRBV13|TRBJ2-4|once|TRBD2|16
TGTGCCAGCAGCCTGCCGACGGGGGGGCGGCAAAACATTCAGTACTTC
CASSLPTGGRQNIQYF
>TRBV30|TRBJ2-2|NA|TRBD1|14
TGTGCCAGGGGCCGGGACAGGGCCACCGGGGAGCTGTTTTTT
CARGRDRATGELFF
>TRBV25-1|TRBJ1-1|few|NA|11
TGTGCCAGCAGTGGTTATACTGAAGCTTTCTTT
CASSGYTEAFF
>TRBV30|TRBJ2-7|few|TRBD1|13
TGTGCCTGGGGGGGACAGAAGCCCTACGAGCAGTACTTC
CAWGGQKPYEQYF
>TRBV7-9|TRBJ2-1|NA|NA|15
TGTGCCAGCAGCTTGGGTAGCGGACAATACAATGAGCAGTTCTTC
CASSLGSGQYNEQFF
>TRBV28|TRBJ1-4|NA|NA|14
TGTGCCAGCAGCCTACCCACCTCGAATGAAAAACTGTTTTTT
CASSLPTSNEKLFF
>TRBV5-1|TRBJ2-3|NA|NA|18
TGCACCAGCAGCTTGAGGGGTCAGGGGTACCTAAACACAGATACGCAGTATTTT
CTSSLRGQGYLNTDTQYF
>TRBV4-2|TRBJ2-5|NA|TRBD2|15
TGTGCCAGCAGCCAAGGGACGGGGGGGCGGGAGACCCAGTACTTC
CASSQGTGGRETQYF
>TRBV7-2|TRBJ1-2|NA|NA|14
TGTGCCAGCAGGTCAGGGTTAAGTGACTATGGCTACACCTTC
CASRSGLSDYGYTF
>TRBV5-1|TRBJ2-3|NA|TRBD2|14
TGCGCCAGCAGCGGGAGGGCAGGTACAGATACGCAGTATTTT
CASSGRAGTDTQYF
>TRBV30|TRBJ1-2|NA|TRBD1|11
TGTGCCTGGAGAGTAGGGGGCGGCTACACCTTC
CAWRVGGGYTF
>TRBV30|TRBJ1-2|NA|NA|12
TGTGCCTGGAGTGTCGAGGGATCTGGCTACACCTTC
CAWSVEGSGYTF
>TRBV19|TRBJ1-1|NA|TRBD1|16
TGTGCCAGTAGACACGGACAGGAGAGGCGGGGCGGTGAAGCTTTCTTT
CASRHGQERRGGEAFF
>TRBV6-5|TRBJ1-5|few|TRBD1|15
TGTGCCAGCAGCCGGGACAGCACGAACAATCAGCCCCAGCATTTT
CASSRDSTNNQPQHF
>TRBV28|TRBJ2-7|NA|NA|15
TGTGCCAGCAGTTTAGGCCCCTCGTCCACCTACGAGCAGTACTTC
CASSLGPSSTYEQYF
>TRBV7-2|TRBJ2-1|NA|NA|13
TGTGCCAGCAGCCCGCGGATCTACAATGAGCAGTTCTTC
CASSPRIYNEQFF
>TRBV20-1|TRBJ2-4|NA|NA|11
TGCAGTGCCCGGAGGGGCAACATTCAGTACTTC
CSARRGNIQYF
>TRBV10-3|TRBJ2-7|NA|TRBD1|14
TGTGCCATCAGACCGGGACAGGGGTACCGCGAGCAGTACTTC
CAIRPGQGYREQYF
>TRBV7-2|TRBJ1-2|few|NA|12
TGTGCCAGCAGCTCCAATTTAGATGGCTACACCTTC
CASSSNLDGYTF
>TRBV6-5|TRBJ2-1|once|TRBD2|16
TGTGCCAGCAGTTGGACAGCGGGAGGCGATTACAATGAGCAGTTCTTC
CASSWTAGGDYNEQFF
>TRBV25-1|TRBJ1-4|NA|NA|15
TGTGCCAGCAGTCACCCGGGTCCGGTGGGGGGAAAACTGTTTTTT
CASSHPGPVGGKLFF
>TRBV19|TRBJ2-1|once|TRBD2|18
TGTGCCAGTAGTGTACTAGCGGGATCCTCGCTCTCCTACAATGAGCAGTTCTTC
CASSVLAGSSLSYNEQFF
>TRBV21-1|TRBJ2-1|few|NA|16
TGTGCCAGCAGCAAACAGGGTCCCCAATGGAAGAATGAGCAGTTCTTC
CASSKQGPQWKNEQFF
>TRBV6-1|TRBJ2-1|NA|TRBD1|16
TGTGCCAGCAGTGAAGCCCCGGCAGGGGGCTTTAATGAGCAGTTCTTC
CASSEAPAGGFNEQFF
>TRBV5-1|TRBJ1-1|NA|NA|16
TGCGCCAGCAGCTTGGGAGGGGGTTTGATAGACACTGAAGCTTTCTTT
CASSLGGGLIDTEAFF
>TRBV6-5|TRBJ2-3|NA|TRBD1|15
TGTGCCAGCAGTTTCGGGACAGGGGGCAAAGATACGCAGTATTTT
CASSFGTGGKDTQYF